The source of this T cell receptor beta chain is a study of shared clonotypes between healthy human individuals. Turning to this clone: Other DNA sequences in this sample translate to the same CDR3.

Assay used: immunoSEQ multiplex PCR; TCRdb lists only in-frame clones, some missing. Of roughly 810,000 clones in the sample, roughly 96% were seen once. Trimming cost V 5 bases and J 2 bases, with 10 bases left between them. The CDR3 length is 13 residues. Germline loops: CDR1 SGHVS, CDR2 FQNEAQ. Positive CCR7 selection of CD45RO-negative cells yielded the naive CD8 cells, and terminally differentiated effector memory CD45RA+ cells were excluded. Sample: naive CD8+ T cells sorted from blood. The clonotype originates from a young man in good health. The chain recombines TRBV7-8 with TRBJ2-7; D might be TRBD1 (5 bases). CDR3 DNA sequence: TGTGCCAGCAGCCCGGCAGGGCCCTACGAGCAGTACTTC. It yields the protein CASSPAGPYEQYF.